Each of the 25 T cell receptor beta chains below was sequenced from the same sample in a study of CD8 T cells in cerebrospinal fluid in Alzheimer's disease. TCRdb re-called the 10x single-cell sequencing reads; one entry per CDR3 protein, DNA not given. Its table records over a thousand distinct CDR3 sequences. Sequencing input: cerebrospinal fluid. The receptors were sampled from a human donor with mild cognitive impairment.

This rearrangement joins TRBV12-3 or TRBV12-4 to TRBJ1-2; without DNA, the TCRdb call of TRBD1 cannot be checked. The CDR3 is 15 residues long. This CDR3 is CASSPRDRANYGYTF.

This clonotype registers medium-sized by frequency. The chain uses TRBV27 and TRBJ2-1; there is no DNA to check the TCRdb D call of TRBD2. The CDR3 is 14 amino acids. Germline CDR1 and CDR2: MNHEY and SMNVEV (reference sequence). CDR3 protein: CASSFGGSVNEQFF.

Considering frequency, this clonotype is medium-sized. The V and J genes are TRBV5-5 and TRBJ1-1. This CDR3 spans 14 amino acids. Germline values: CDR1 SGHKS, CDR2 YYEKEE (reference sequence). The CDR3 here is CASSLASMNTEAFF.

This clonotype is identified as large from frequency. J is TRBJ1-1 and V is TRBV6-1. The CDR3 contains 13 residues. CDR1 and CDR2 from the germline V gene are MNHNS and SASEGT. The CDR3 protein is CASSVRALVEAFF.

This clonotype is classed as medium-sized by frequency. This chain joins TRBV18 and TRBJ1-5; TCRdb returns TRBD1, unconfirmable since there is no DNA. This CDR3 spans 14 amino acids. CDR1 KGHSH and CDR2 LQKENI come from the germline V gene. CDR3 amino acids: CASSPQQGHQPQHF.

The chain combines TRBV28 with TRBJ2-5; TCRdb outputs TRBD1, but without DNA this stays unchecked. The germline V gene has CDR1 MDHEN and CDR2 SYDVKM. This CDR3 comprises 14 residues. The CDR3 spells CASSLAGAGETQYF. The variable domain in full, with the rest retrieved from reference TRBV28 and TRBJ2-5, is DVKVTQSSRYLVKRTGEKVFLECVQDMDHENMFWYRQDPGLGLRLIYFSYDVKMKEKGDIPEGYSVSREKKERFSLILESASTNQTSMYLCASSLAGAGETQYFGPGTRLLVL.

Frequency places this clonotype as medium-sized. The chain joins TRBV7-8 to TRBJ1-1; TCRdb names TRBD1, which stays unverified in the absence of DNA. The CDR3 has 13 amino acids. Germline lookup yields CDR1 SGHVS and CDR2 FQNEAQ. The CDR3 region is CASSRQGNTEAFF.

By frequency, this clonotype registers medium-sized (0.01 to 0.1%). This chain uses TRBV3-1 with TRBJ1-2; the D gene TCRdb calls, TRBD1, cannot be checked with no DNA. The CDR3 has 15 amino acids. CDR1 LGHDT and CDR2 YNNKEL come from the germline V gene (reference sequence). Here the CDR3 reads CASSRPGQGVYGYTF. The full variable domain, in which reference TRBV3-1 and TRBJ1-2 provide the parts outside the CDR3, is DTAVSQTPKYLVTQMGNDKSIKCEQNLGHDTMYWYKQDSKKFLKIMFSYNNKELIINETVPNRFSPKSPDKAHLNLHINSLELGDSAVYFCASSRPGQGVYGYTFGSGTRLTVV.

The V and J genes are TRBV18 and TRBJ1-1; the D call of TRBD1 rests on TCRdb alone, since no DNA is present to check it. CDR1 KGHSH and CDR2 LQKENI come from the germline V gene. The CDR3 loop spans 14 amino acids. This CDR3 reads CASSPGGAASEAFF. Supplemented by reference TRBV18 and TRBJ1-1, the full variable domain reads NAGVMQNPRHLVRRRGQEARLRCSPMKGHSHVYWYRQLPEEGLKFMVYLQKENIIDESGMPKERFSAEFPKEGPSILRIQQVVRGDSAAYFCASSPGGAASEAFFGQGTRLTVV.

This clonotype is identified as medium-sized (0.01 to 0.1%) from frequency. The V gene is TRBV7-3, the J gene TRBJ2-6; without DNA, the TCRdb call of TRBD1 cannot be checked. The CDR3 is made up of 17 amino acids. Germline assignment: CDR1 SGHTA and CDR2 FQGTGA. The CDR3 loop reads CASSSPGRASGANVLTF.

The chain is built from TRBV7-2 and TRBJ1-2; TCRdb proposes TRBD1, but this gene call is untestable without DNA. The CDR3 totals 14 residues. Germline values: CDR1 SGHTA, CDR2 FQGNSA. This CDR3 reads CASSLAGTGDGYTF.

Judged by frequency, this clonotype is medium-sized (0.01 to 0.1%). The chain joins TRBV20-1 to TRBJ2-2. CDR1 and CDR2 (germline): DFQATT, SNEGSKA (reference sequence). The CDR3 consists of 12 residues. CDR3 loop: CSARDNTGELFF.

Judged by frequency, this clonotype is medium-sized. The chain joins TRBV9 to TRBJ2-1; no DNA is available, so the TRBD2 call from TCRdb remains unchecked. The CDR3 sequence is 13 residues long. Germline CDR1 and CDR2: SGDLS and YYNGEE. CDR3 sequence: CASSVGESAEQFF.

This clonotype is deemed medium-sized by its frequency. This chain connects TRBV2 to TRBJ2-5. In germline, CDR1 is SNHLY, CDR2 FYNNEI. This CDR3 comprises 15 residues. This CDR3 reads CASSEASGRRETQYF. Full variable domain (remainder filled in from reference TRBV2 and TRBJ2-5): EPEVTQTPSHQVTQMGQEVILRCVPISNHLYFYWYRQILGQKVEFLVSFYNNEISEKSEIFDDQFSVERPDGSNFTLKIRSTKLEDSAMYFCASSEASGRRETQYFGPGTRLLVL.

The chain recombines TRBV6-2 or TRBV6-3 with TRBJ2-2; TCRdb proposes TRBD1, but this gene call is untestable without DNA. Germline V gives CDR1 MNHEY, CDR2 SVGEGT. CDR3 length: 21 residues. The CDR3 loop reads CASRVEDKGLRYERYTGELFF.

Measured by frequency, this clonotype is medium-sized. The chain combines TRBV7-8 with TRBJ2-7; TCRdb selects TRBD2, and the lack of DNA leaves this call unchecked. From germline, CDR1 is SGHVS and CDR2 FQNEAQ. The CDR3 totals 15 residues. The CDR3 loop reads CASLGPDRSPYEQYF.

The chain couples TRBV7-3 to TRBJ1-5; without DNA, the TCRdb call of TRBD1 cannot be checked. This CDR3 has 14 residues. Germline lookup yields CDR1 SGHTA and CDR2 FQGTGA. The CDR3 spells CASSPGQGNQPQHF.

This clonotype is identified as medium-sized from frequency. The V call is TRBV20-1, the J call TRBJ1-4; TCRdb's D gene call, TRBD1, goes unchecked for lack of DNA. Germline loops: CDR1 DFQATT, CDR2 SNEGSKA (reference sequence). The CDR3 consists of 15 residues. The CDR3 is CSAATQGATNEKLFF.

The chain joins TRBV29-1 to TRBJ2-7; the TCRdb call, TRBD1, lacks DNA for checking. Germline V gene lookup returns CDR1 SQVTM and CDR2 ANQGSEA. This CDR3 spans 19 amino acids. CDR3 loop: CSVVLVEAGTIWDSYEQYF.

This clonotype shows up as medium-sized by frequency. The CDR3 here is CASSSGAVGVNTEAFF. The genes are TRBV2 and TRBJ1-1; TCRdb proposes TRBD1, but this gene call is untestable without DNA. Germline values: CDR1 SNHLY, CDR2 FYNNEI. The CDR3 extends over 16 amino acids.

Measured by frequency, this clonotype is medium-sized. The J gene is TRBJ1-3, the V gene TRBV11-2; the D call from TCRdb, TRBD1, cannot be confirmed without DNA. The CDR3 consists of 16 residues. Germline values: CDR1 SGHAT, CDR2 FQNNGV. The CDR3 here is CASSFGGLGPGNTIYF.

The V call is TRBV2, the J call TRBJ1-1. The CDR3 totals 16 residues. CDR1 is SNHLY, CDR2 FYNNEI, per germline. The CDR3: CASSEGAVVKNTEAFF.

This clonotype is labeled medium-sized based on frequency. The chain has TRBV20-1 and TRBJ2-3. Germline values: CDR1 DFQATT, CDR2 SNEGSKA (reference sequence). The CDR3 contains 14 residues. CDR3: CSVVRSDSTDTQYF.

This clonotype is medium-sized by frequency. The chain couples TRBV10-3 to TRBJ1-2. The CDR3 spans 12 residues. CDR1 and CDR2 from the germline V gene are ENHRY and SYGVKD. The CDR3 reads CAIRDNVSGYTF.

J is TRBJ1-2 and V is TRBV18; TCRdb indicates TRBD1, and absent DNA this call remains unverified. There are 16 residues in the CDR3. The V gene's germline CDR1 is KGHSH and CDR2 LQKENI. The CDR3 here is CASSHGTGGSNYGYTF.